This is a list of T cell receptor beta chains from one sample in a study of cytomegalovirus exposure and HLA in healthy donors. TCRdb keeps only in-frame clones here, not all; method: immunoSEQ multiplex PCR. The sample gives about 160,000 clones, approximately 89% of which show up once; approximately 10% is in the top ten. What was sequenced was PBMCs. The source is a woman under 30 in good health and CMV-seropositive. Both conserved end residues are part of each CDR3. Each record gives: J gene, D gene, V gene, clone size, CDR3 DNA, CDR3 protein. The D gene is left open where the match is weak. Size tells how often a clone was seen (once, few, many) or the class of an expanded clone, and some rows leave it out.

j_gene: TRBJ1-4
d_gene: -
v_gene: TRBV5-4
abundance: -
CDR3nt: TGTGCCAGCAGCTCCGCGGGGGCAGCAACTAATGAAAAACTGTTTTTT
CDR3aa: CASSSAGAATNEKLFF

j_gene: TRBJ2-3
d_gene: TRBD1
v_gene: TRBV11-2
abundance: -
CDR3nt: TGTGCCAGCAGGGTTTCCGGGACAGACACAGATACGCAGTATTTT
CDR3aa: CASRVSGTDTDTQYF

j_gene: TRBJ1-1
d_gene: TRBD1
v_gene: TRBV6-1
abundance: -
CDR3nt: TGTGCCAGCGACAGGGGGGTAATAGAAGCTTTCTTT
CDR3aa: CASDRGVIEAFF

j_gene: TRBJ2-7
d_gene: -
v_gene: TRBV2
abundance: -
CDR3nt: TGTGCCAGCCCCGGGGGGCGGGACGCCACCTACGAGCAGTACTTC
CDR3aa: CASPGGRDATYEQYF

j_gene: TRBJ2-1
d_gene: TRBD2
v_gene: TRBV19
abundance: -
CDR3nt: TGTGCCAGTAGTATAGCAGCGGGAGGGGATGAGCAGTTCTTC
CDR3aa: CASSIAAGGDEQFF

j_gene: TRBJ2-7
d_gene: -
v_gene: TRBV27
abundance: -
CDR3nt: TGTGCCAGCAGTTTGACAGCTCGGTACGAGCAGTACTTC
CDR3aa: CASSLTARYEQYF

j_gene: TRBJ1-5
d_gene: TRBD1
v_gene: TRBV27
abundance: -
CDR3nt: TGTGCCAGCAGTCCCCACAGGGGTGAGGGTCAGCCCCAGCATTTT
CDR3aa: CASSPHRGEGQPQHF

j_gene: TRBJ2-7
d_gene: -
v_gene: TRBV10-2
abundance: -
CDR3nt: TGCGCCAGCAGTCTTAGCGACTCCTACGAGCAGTACTTC
CDR3aa: CASSLSDSYEQYF

j_gene: TRBJ2-7
d_gene: -
v_gene: TRBV5-1
abundance: -
CDR3nt: TGCGCCAGCAGCTCCGAGGGATCTCCCTACGAGCAGTACTTC
CDR3aa: CASSSEGSPYEQYF

j_gene: TRBJ2-1
d_gene: -
v_gene: TRBV4-2
abundance: -
CDR3nt: TGTGCCAGCAGCCAAGATCTTGGAGGGTATGAGCAGTTCTTC
CDR3aa: CASSQDLGGYEQFF

j_gene: TRBJ1-1
d_gene: -
v_gene: TRBV19
abundance: -
CDR3nt: TGTGCCAGTAGTGTCTCCAGGGGTCGGAACACTGAAGCTTTCTTT
CDR3aa: CASSVSRGRNTEAFF

j_gene: TRBJ1-1
d_gene: TRBD1
v_gene: TRBV5-1
abundance: -
CDR3nt: TGCGCCAGCAGGGCGGGGACAGGGAACACTGAAGCTTTCTTT
CDR3aa: CASRAGTGNTEAFF

j_gene: TRBJ2-1
d_gene: -
v_gene: TRBV5-1
abundance: -
CDR3nt: TGCGCCAGCAGCCCTCTACTAGGCCATGAGCAGTTCTTC
CDR3aa: CASSPLLGHEQFF

j_gene: TRBJ2-3
d_gene: -
v_gene: TRBV2
abundance: -
CDR3nt: TGTGCCAGCAGGGCTCCGACAGGGAGGTGGGCAGATACGCAGTATTTT
CDR3aa: CASRAPTGRWADTQYF

j_gene: TRBJ2-7
d_gene: TRBD2
v_gene: TRBV27
abundance: -
CDR3nt: TGTGCCAGCAGTTTCAGCAGACTAGCGAGCTCCTACGAGCAGTACTTC
CDR3aa: CASSFSRLASSYEQYF

j_gene: TRBJ1-4
d_gene: TRBD1
v_gene: TRBV7-9
abundance: -
CDR3nt: TGTGCCAGCATAAAATCAGGGACAGACGAAAAACTGTTTTTT
CDR3aa: CASIKSGTDEKLFF

j_gene: TRBJ1-1
d_gene: TRBD1
v_gene: TRBV11-3
abundance: -
CDR3nt: TGTGCCAGCAGCTCGGGACAGGGGACGCGGACTGAAGCTTTCTTT
CDR3aa: CASSSGQGTRTEAFF

j_gene: TRBJ1-1
d_gene: -
v_gene: TRBV6-5
abundance: once
CDR3nt: TGTGCCAGCTCCCGGGGGGCCTTCATGAACACTGAAGCTTTCTTT
CDR3aa: CASSRGAFMNTEAFF

j_gene: TRBJ1-5
d_gene: TRBD1
v_gene: TRBV27
abundance: -
CDR3nt: TGTGCCAGCAGAAAAACCCCAGGGACAGCTAGCAATCAGCCCCAGCATTTT
CDR3aa: CASRKTPGTASNQPQHF

j_gene: TRBJ2-2
d_gene: TRBD1
v_gene: TRBV2
abundance: -
CDR3nt: TGTGCCAGCCTCCGGGACAGGGCCTCCGGGGAGCTGTTTTTT
CDR3aa: CASLRDRASGELFF

j_gene: TRBJ2-7
d_gene: TRBD2
v_gene: TRBV6-5
abundance: -
CDR3nt: TGTGCCAGCAGTCTTCAGCGGGACGGGTCCTACGAGCAGTACTTC
CDR3aa: CASSLQRDGSYEQYF

j_gene: TRBJ1-5
d_gene: -
v_gene: TRBV19
abundance: -
CDR3nt: TGTGCCAGTAGTATCCTCCACGGTAGCAATCAGCCCCAGCATTTT
CDR3aa: CASSILHGSNQPQHF

j_gene: TRBJ2-7
d_gene: TRBD2
v_gene: TRBV5-1
abundance: -
CDR3nt: TGCGCCAGCAGCGACCCTAGCGGGAGTTCCTACGAGCAGTACTTC
CDR3aa: CASSDPSGSSYEQYF

j_gene: TRBJ2-1
d_gene: TRBD1
v_gene: TRBV10-2
abundance: -
CDR3nt: TGCGCCATATCGGACAGGGAGGTAGCGGTCTACAATGAGCAGTTCTTC
CDR3aa: CAISDREVAVYNEQFF

j_gene: TRBJ2-5
d_gene: -
v_gene: TRBV7-9
abundance: few
CDR3nt: TGTGCCAGCAGCTTGGACATACAAGAGACCCAGTACTTC
CDR3aa: CASSLDIQETQYF

j_gene: TRBJ2-1
d_gene: -
v_gene: TRBV19
abundance: -
CDR3nt: TGTGCCAGTGGCAGCGACGGTGCATCCTACAATGAGCAGTTCTTC
CDR3aa: CASGSDGASYNEQFF

j_gene: TRBJ2-3
d_gene: TRBD2
v_gene: TRBV10-1
abundance: -
CDR3nt: TGCGCCAGCAGGGGATCAAGACTAGCGGGAGAATGGGAAGATACGCAGTATTTT
CDR3aa: CASRGSRLAGEWEDTQYF

j_gene: TRBJ1-2
d_gene: TRBD1
v_gene: TRBV9
abundance: -
CDR3nt: TGTGCCAGCAGCGCCCTCCCGGGACAGGGAGACTATGGCTACACCTTC
CDR3aa: CASSALPGQGDYGYTF

j_gene: TRBJ2-3
d_gene: TRBD2
v_gene: TRBV28
abundance: -
CDR3nt: TGTGCCAGCAGCGGGACTAGCGGTTGGGCTAGCACAGATACGCAGTATTTT
CDR3aa: CASSGTSGWASTDTQYF

j_gene: TRBJ1-3
d_gene: TRBD1
v_gene: TRBV4-3
abundance: -
CDR3nt: TGCGCCAGCAGCTATGGGACAGGGGGCAGGGGAAACACCATATATTTT
CDR3aa: CASSYGTGGRGNTIYF

j_gene: TRBJ2-3
d_gene: TRBD2
v_gene: TRBV7-3
abundance: -
CDR3nt: TGTGCCAGCAGCTTACGTTACGCGGGAGTGGGAGATACGCAGTATTTT
CDR3aa: CASSLRYAGVGDTQYF

j_gene: TRBJ1-2
d_gene: -
v_gene: TRBV18
abundance: -
CDR3nt: TGTGCCAGCTCACCACAGAGGGGGAAGGGGTATGGCTACACCTTC
CDR3aa: CASSPQRGKGYGYTF

j_gene: TRBJ2-7
d_gene: TRBD2
v_gene: TRBV9
abundance: -
CDR3nt: TGTGCCAGCAGCCCCTCGACTAGCGGGTACTACGAGCAGTACTTC
CDR3aa: CASSPSTSGYYEQYF

j_gene: TRBJ1-2
d_gene: -
v_gene: TRBV7-9
abundance: -
CDR3nt: TGTGCCAGCAGCAGAGACATCGCGGGTGTTTATGGCTACACCTTC
CDR3aa: CASSRDIAGVYGYTF

j_gene: TRBJ2-1
d_gene: TRBD2
v_gene: TRBV5-1
abundance: -
CDR3nt: TGCGCCAGCAGCTTGGGTCGCGGACTAGCGGGGACAAATGAGCAGTTCTTC
CDR3aa: CASSLGRGLAGTNEQFF

j_gene: TRBJ2-1
d_gene: TRBD1
v_gene: TRBV5-1
abundance: -
CDR3nt: TGCGCCAGCAGCCCGCCCGGGACAGGGGCGGGCGAGCAGTTCTTC
CDR3aa: CASSPPGTGAGEQFF

j_gene: TRBJ2-5
d_gene: TRBD2
v_gene: TRBV7-2
abundance: once
CDR3nt: TGTGCCAGCAGCCGACTAGCGGGAGCAGAGACCCAGTACTTC
CDR3aa: CASSRLAGAETQYF

j_gene: TRBJ1-1
d_gene: -
v_gene: TRBV7-9
abundance: -
CDR3nt: TGTGCCAGCAGTCTGACCCGGGAATCGAAAGCTTTCTTT
CDR3aa: CASSLTRESKAFF

j_gene: TRBJ2-7
d_gene: TRBD2
v_gene: TRBV5-5
abundance: -
CDR3nt: TGTGCCAGCAGCAGCACACCGGGACTAGCGGGAGAATACGAGCAGTACTTC
CDR3aa: CASSSTPGLAGEYEQYF

j_gene: TRBJ2-1
d_gene: TRBD1
v_gene: TRBV7-2
abundance: -
CDR3nt: TGTGCCAGCAGTCGACAGGGGACTGAGCAGTTCTTC
CDR3aa: CASSRQGTEQFF

j_gene: TRBJ2-2
d_gene: TRBD1
v_gene: TRBV5-1
abundance: -
CDR3nt: TGCGCCAGCAGCTTGTATTCCGTGGGGACAGGGTTGTCCGGGGAGCTGTTTTTT
CDR3aa: CASSLYSVGTGLSGELFF

j_gene: TRBJ1-5
d_gene: TRBD1
v_gene: TRBV10-3
abundance: -
CDR3nt: TGTGCCATCAGTGATAAACAGGGGACGGTGAGGCCCCAGCATTTT
CDR3aa: CAISDKQGTVRPQHF

j_gene: TRBJ2-5
d_gene: TRBD1
v_gene: TRBV11-2
abundance: few
CDR3nt: TGTGCCAGCAACACAGGGACAGGGTCCCAAGAGACCCAGTACTTC
CDR3aa: CASNTGTGSQETQYF

j_gene: TRBJ2-1
d_gene: -
v_gene: TRBV7-3
abundance: -
CDR3nt: TGTGCCAGCAGTATGCTAGGCCATGAGCAGTTCTTC
CDR3aa: CASSMLGHEQFF

j_gene: TRBJ2-7
d_gene: TRBD1
v_gene: TRBV6-5
abundance: once
CDR3nt: TGTGCCAGCAGACTACGGGACAGTTACCTCTACGAGCAGTACTTC
CDR3aa: CASRLRDSYLYEQYF

j_gene: TRBJ1-1
d_gene: -
v_gene: TRBV5-1
abundance: -
CDR3nt: TGCGCCAGCAGCTTAGCGGGCCGGAACACTGAAGCTTTCTTT
CDR3aa: CASSLAGRNTEAFF

j_gene: TRBJ2-7
d_gene: -
v_gene: TRBV6-4
abundance: -
CDR3nt: TGTGCCAGCAGTGACTCAATTAAAAATCTCGGGGATTCCTACGAGCAGTACTTC
CDR3aa: CASSDSIKNLGDSYEQYF

j_gene: TRBJ1-1
d_gene: TRBD1
v_gene: TRBV10-2
abundance: -
CDR3nt: TGCGCCAGCAGGGGACAGGCCACTGAAGCTTTCTTT
CDR3aa: CASRGQATEAFF

j_gene: TRBJ2-1
d_gene: TRBD1
v_gene: TRBV7-8
abundance: -
CDR3nt: TGTGCCAGCAGGCCCCAGGGACAGGGTTACAATGAGCAGTTCTTC
CDR3aa: CASRPQGQGYNEQFF

j_gene: TRBJ2-3
d_gene: -
v_gene: TRBV5-1
abundance: -
CDR3nt: TGCGCCAGCAGCTTTAGTAGCGGCCACACAGATACGCAGTATTTT
CDR3aa: CASSFSSGHTDTQYF

j_gene: TRBJ1-5
d_gene: TRBD1
v_gene: TRBV5-1
abundance: -
CDR3nt: TGCGCCAGCAGCTCCGGGACAGGGCTGTATCAGCCCCAGCATTTT
CDR3aa: CASSSGTGLYQPQHF

j_gene: TRBJ2-2
d_gene: TRBD2
v_gene: TRBV7-3
abundance: -
CDR3nt: TGTGCCAGCAGCCCGGGACTAGCGGGAGGGCCGGGCACCGGGGAGCTGTTTTTT
CDR3aa: CASSPGLAGGPGTGELFF

j_gene: TRBJ2-5
d_gene: TRBD2
v_gene: TRBV4-1
abundance: few
CDR3nt: TGCGCCAGCAGCGGGACTAGCGGAGGCCAAGAGACCCAGTACTTC
CDR3aa: CASSGTSGGQETQYF

j_gene: TRBJ1-3
d_gene: -
v_gene: TRBV6-5
abundance: -
CDR3nt: TGTGCCAGCAGTTACTCTCAGGGTGGAAACACCATATATTTT
CDR3aa: CASSYSQGGNTIYF

j_gene: TRBJ2-3
d_gene: TRBD1
v_gene: TRBV5-4
abundance: -
CDR3nt: TGTGCCAGCAGCCTTTGGACAGGGAACACAGATACGCAGTATTTT
CDR3aa: CASSLWTGNTDTQYF